This TCR beta chain was sequenced during a study of cytomegalovirus exposure and HLA in healthy donors. The PCR made use of 60 Vbeta and 13 Jbeta primers. The method was immunoSEQ multiplex PCR; TCRdb's version includes in-frame clones alone and lacks a portion of them. The sample lists some 100,000 clones; about three quarters were seen once. The material sequenced was PBMCs. The clonotype originates from a woman aged 45-59 years in good health and CMV-seropositive.

CDR3: CASSDGGDGTDTQYF. CDR3 coding DNA: TGCGCCAGCAGTGATGGCGGGGACGGGACAGATACGCAGTATTTT. The V call is TRBV10-1, the J call TRBJ2-3, with D perhaps TRBD2 (6 bases). Germline V gene sequence: CDR1 WNHNN, CDR2 SYGVQD (reference sequence). The CDR3 runs to 15 residues. V dropped 3 bases and J dropped 3 bases, with 13 bases sitting between them.